This entry lists 27 T cell receptor beta chains sequenced from one sample in a study of blood T cell repertoires in COVID-19. Sequencing was performed with immunoSEQ multiplex PCR; in TCRdb, only in-frame clones are kept and a portion is missing. Of about 310,000 clones listed, 75% to 90% are singletons. The material sequenced was PBMCs or T cells enriched from blood (not recorded which). These TCRs come from a woman aged 40-49 years who had recovered from COVID-19.

The V call is TRBV3-1 (or the pseudogene TRBV3-2), the J call TRBJ2-3; TRBD2 might be the D (5 bases). Germline assignment: CDR1 LGHDT and CDR2 YNNKEL (reference sequence). Trimming left V 8 bases short and J 0 bases short, with 12 bases between. The CDR3 is made up of 14 amino acids. The CDR3 DNA reads TGTGCCAGCCGGATAGCGCCGAGCACAGATACGCAGTATTTT. Translation: CASRIAPSTDTQYF.

This clone was seen a handful of times. CDR3 loop: CASSLAASEQYF. Here the CDR3 DNA reads TGTGCCAGCAGCTTAGCGGCCAGCGAGCAGTACTTC. This sequence joins TRBV7-9 and TRBJ2-7; D gene uncertain. The CDR3 spans 12 residues. Looked up from germline, CDR1 is SEHNR and CDR2 is FQNEAQ (reference sequence). The V gene lost 0 bases and the J gene lost 6 bases, with 6 bases spanning the gap.

This chain uses TRBV19 with TRBJ2-1; TRBD1 agrees at 10 bases. Germline CDR1 reads LNHDA; CDR2 reads SQIVND (reference sequence). The CDR3 is 19 residues long. V shed 4 bases, J shed 0 bases, and the junction held 12 bases outside the gene matches. The CDR3 loop is CASSTGRQGALSSYNEQFF. CDR3 nucleotides: TGTGCCAGTAGTACCGGTCGACAGGGGGCGTTGAGCTCCTACAATGAGCAGTTCTTC.

This chain uses TRBV25-1 with TRBJ1-5; 10 bases match TRBD1. The CDR3 is 15 amino acids. Germline V gene data show CDR1 as MGHDK and CDR2 as SYGVNS. V dropped 3 bases and J dropped 6; count of bases not matched to a gene: 5. The CDR3 here is CASSEGQGTLQPQHF. DNA for the CDR3: TGTGCCAGCAGTGAGGGACAGGGGACTCTTCAGCCCCAGCATTTT. Looking up the rest from reference TRBV25-1 and TRBJ1-5 gives the full variable domain: EADIYQTPRYLVIGTGKKITLECSQTMGHDKMYWYQQDPGMELHLIHYSYGVNSTEKGDLSSESTVSRIRTEHFPLTLESARPSHTSQYLCASSEGQGTLQPQHFGDGTRLSIL.

This clone was detected once. The CDR3 DNA reads as TGTGCCAGCAGGCCTACAGGGGTAAGGATGGAGACCCAGTACTTC. It specifies CASRPTGVRMETQYF. This sequence joins TRBV27 and TRBJ2-5, with 7 bases that match TRBD1. The germline V gene encodes CDR1 MNHEY and CDR2 SMNVEV (reference sequence). The J segment lost 5 bases and the V segment lost 6 bases, leaving 12 bases of the junction unmatched. This CDR3 region has 15 residues.

The chain is built from TRBV30 and TRBJ2-1; a weak D match, TRBD2 (5 bases). The CDR3 runs to 11 residues. CDR1 GTSNPN and CDR2 SVGIG come from the germline V gene (reference sequence). V was clipped by 6 bases and J by 10 bases, with 13 bases between them. The CDR3 region is CACSDSREQFF. The CDR3 nucleotides read TGTGCCTGCTCGGACTCCCGAGAGCAGTTCTTC.

This clone occurred once. Other DNA sequences in the sample encode the same CDR3. The V gene is TRBV5-1, the J gene TRBJ1-1, with TRBD1 matching over 10 bases. Germline values: CDR1 SGHRS, CDR2 YFSETQ. This CDR3 spans 15 amino acids. V shed 4 bases, J shed 0 bases, and the junction held 3 bases outside the gene matches. CDR3 loop: CASSTGQGMNTEAFF. The CDR3 region has the DNA TGCGCCAGCAGCACGGGACAGGGGATGAACACTGAAGCTTTCTTT.

The V call is TRBV5-1, the J call TRBJ1-1; 10 bases align to TRBD1. The CDR3 length is 17 residues. V lost 2 bases and J lost 1; bases outside the gene matches: 8. The germline V gene encodes CDR1 SGHRS and CDR2 YFSETQ. In nucleotides, the CDR3 is TGCGCCAGCAGCTTAAGACAGGGGGCGGATCGGAACACTGAAGCTTTCTTT. Its protein is CASSLRQGADRNTEAFF.

This clone was counted between two and nine times. The chain uses TRBV28 and TRBJ2-3, with TRBD2 as a possible D gene (5 bases). The V gene's germline CDR1 is MDHEN and CDR2 SYDVKM. CDR3 length: 13 amino acids. Trimming took off 2 bases at V and 10 bases at J, with 13 bases between the two ends. CDR3 protein: CASSLIWGESQYF. CDR3 coding DNA: TGTGCCAGCAGTTTAATATGGGGAGAATCGCAGTATTTT. The variable domain in full, with the rest retrieved from reference TRBV28 and TRBJ2-3, is DVKVTQSSRYLVKRTGEKVFLECVQDMDHENMFWYRQDPGLGLRLIYFSYDVKMKEKGDIPEGYSVSREKKERFSLILESASTNQTSMYLCASSLIWGESQYFGPGTRLTVL.

The chain carries TRBV3-1 (or the pseudogene TRBV3-2) and TRBJ2-7, with 9 bases fitting TRBD2. Germline CDR1 is LGHDT and CDR2 is YNNKEL (reference sequence). The CDR3 runs 15 residues. V was pared by 2 bases and J by 2 bases, with 4 bases of the junction left unmatched. The CDR3 reads CASSQPGLAPYEQYF. CDR3 coding DNA: TGTGCCAGCAGCCAACCGGGACTAGCCCCCTACGAGCAGTACTTC.

V gene TRBV9 combines with J gene TRBJ2-5; a weak D match, TRBD2 (5 bases). In germline, CDR1 is SGDLS, CDR2 YYNGEE. This CDR3 region has 14 residues. Trimming removed 0 bases at V and 3 bases at J, with 9 bases between. CDR3 sequence: CASSVGGNEETQYF. CDR3 nucleotide sequence: TGTGCCAGCAGCGTAGGAGGGAATGAAGAGACCCAGTACTTC.

The chain combines TRBV19 with TRBJ1-1, with D possibly matching TRBD1 (5 bases). CDR1 and CDR2 (germline): LNHDA, SQIVND (reference sequence). The V end was cut by 3 bases, the J end by 6 bases, with 14 bases between. The CDR3 is made up of 14 amino acids. For the CDR3, the DNA is TGTGCCAGTAGTATGCGGGGGAAGGGGCCTGAAGCTTTCTTT. Translation: CASSMRGKGPEAFF.

This chain links TRBV25-1 with TRBJ1-2; D uncertain. Germline CDR1 MGHDK, CDR2 SYGVNS. V was trimmed by 2 bases and J by 2 bases, leaving 12 bases between them. The CDR3 runs 15 residues. CDR3 loop: CASSESGRENYGYTF. Here the CDR3 DNA reads TGTGCCAGCAGTGAAAGTGGAAGGGAGAACTATGGCTACACCTTC.

V and J are TRBV28 and TRBJ2-3, with a weak D call TRBD2 (6 bases). Germline V lookup: CDR1 MDHEN, CDR2 SYDVKM. This CDR3 spans 15 amino acids. V was shortened by 5 bases and J by 2 bases, with 14 bases between the two germline ends. Here the CDR3 reads CASSKQAGSTDTQYF. The CDR3 bases are TGTGCCAGCAGTAAACAAGCGGGCTCCACAGATACGCAGTATTTT.

V is TRBV4-3 and J is TRBJ1-2; D is unclear. Trimming cost V 1 base and J 3 bases, with 9 bases left between them. Germline CDR1 LGHNA, CDR2 YSLEER. The CDR3 is made up of 14 amino acids. The CDR3 loop reads CASSQVTLDYGYTF. The CDR3 nucleotides are TGCGCCAGCAGCCAAGTTACTTTGGACTATGGCTACACCTTC.

This clone turned up a few times. This chain uses TRBV30 with TRBJ1-5; possibly TRBD1 for D (6 bases). V lost 1 base to trimming and J lost 0 bases, with 16 bases between them. CDR1 is GTSNPN and CDR2 is SVGIG in the germline V gene (reference sequence). This CDR3 has 17 amino acids. Here the CDR3 DNA reads TGTGCCTGGAGTGGGAGAGGGGGGGGGCTTAGCAATCAGCCCCAGCATTTT. This codes for CAWSGRGGGLSNQPQHF. The full variable domain, with the rest looked up from reference TRBV30 and TRBJ1-5, is SQTIHQWPATLVQPVGSPLSLECTVEGTSNPNLYWYRQAAGRGLQLLFYSVGIGQISSEVPQNLSASRPQDRQFILSSKKLLLSDSGFYLCAWSGRGGGLSNQPQHFGDGTRLSIL.

The chain uses TRBV11-2 and TRBJ2-3, with D perhaps TRBD2 (6 bases). Per germline, CDR1 SGHAT and CDR2 FQNNGV. The CDR3 length is 12 residues. The V gene lost 1 base and the J gene lost 12 bases, with 11 bases spanning the gap. The CDR3 DNA reads as TGTGCCAGCAGCTTAGTCCGGGAGCCACAGTATTTT. It encodes CASSLVREPQYF.

V gene TRBV7-9 combines with J gene TRBJ2-4, with D maybe TRBD2 (5 bases). The CDR3 consists of 16 residues. Per germline, CDR1 SEHNR and CDR2 FQNEAQ (reference sequence). The germline V and J ends were trimmed by 5 bases and 1 base, with 15 bases remaining between them. This chain's CDR3 is CASSRLPPGAKNIQYF. As DNA, the CDR3 is TGTGCCAGCAGCCGCCTCCCCCCGGGGGCCAAAAACATTCAGTACTTC.

This clone was picked up a small number of times. The rearrangement joins TRBV6-2 or TRBV6-3 to TRBJ2-7; 7 bases are shared with TRBD2. The CDR3 sequence is 15 residues long. With V trimmed by 4 bases and J by 0 bases, 6 bases remained unmatched. Germline CDR1 reads MNHEY; CDR2 reads SVGEGT. The CDR3 protein is CASSSSGGSSYEQYF. CDR3 bases: TGTGCCAGCAGTTCCTCCGGGGGGAGCTCCTACGAGCAGTACTTC.

The chain carries TRBV18 and TRBJ1-4; D may be TRBD1 (5 bases). This CDR3 contains 15 residues. Between the trimmed V and J ends, which lost 3 bases and 4 bases, there was a span of 12 bases. The germline gives CDR1 KGHSH, CDR2 LQKENI. CDR3 nucleotides: TGTGCCAGCTCACCGTATCGGGACTATAATGAAAAACTGTTTTTT. It codes for CASSPYRDYNEKLFF.

This chain uses TRBV10-3 with TRBJ2-1; 8 bases agree with TRBD2. The CDR3 covers 14 residues. J lost 2 bases, V lost 7 bases, and 4 bases had no gene match. Germline V gives CDR1 ENHRY, CDR2 SYGVKD. The CDR3 nucleotides read TGTGCCATCAAGCCGGGACTAGCCTACAATGAGCAGTTCTTC. Its protein product is CAIKPGLAYNEQFF.

The chain has TRBV2 and TRBJ2-2, with 7 bases that match TRBD1. Germline V lookup: CDR1 SNHLY, CDR2 FYNNEI. J was trimmed by 4 bases and V by 6 bases; bases with no gene match: 8. The CDR3 is made up of 15 amino acids. As DNA, the CDR3 is TGTGCCAGCAGCAGACAGGGAGTGGCCACCGGGGAGCTGTTTTTT. It encodes CASSRQGVATGELFF.

This chain joins TRBV5-4 and TRBJ2-3; 14 nucleotides line up with TRBD2. The trim removed 2 bases at V and 5 bases at J, leaving 7 bases unmatched. Germline V gene data show CDR1 as SGHNT and CDR2 as YYREEE (reference sequence). The CDR3 extends over 17 amino acids. The CDR3 sequence is CASSFEPGLAGVDTQYF. The CDR3 DNA reads as TGTGCCAGCAGCTTCGAACCGGGACTAGCGGGGGTAGATACGCAGTATTTT.

The chain employs TRBV30 and TRBJ1-1; D might be TRBD1 (5 bases). V lost 1 base, J lost 5 bases, and 8 bases lay in between. Germline V lookup: CDR1 GTSNPN, CDR2 SVGIG (reference sequence). The CDR3 runs 12 residues. CDR3 protein: CAWSGQKTEAFF. The CDR3 region has the DNA TGTGCCTGGAGTGGACAGAAAACTGAAGCTTTCTTT. Supplemented by reference TRBV30 and TRBJ1-1, the full variable domain reads SQTIHQWPATLVQPVGSPLSLECTVEGTSNPNLYWYRQAAGRGLQLLFYSVGIGQISSEVPQNLSASRPQDRQFILSSKKLLLSDSGFYLCAWSGQKTEAFFGQGTRLTVV.

This clone was picked up one time. V usage is TRBV28 and J usage is TRBJ2-5; weak D call: TRBD2 (6 bases). Germline V gene lookup returns CDR1 MDHEN and CDR2 SYDVKM. CDR3 length equals 13 residues. Trimming pared 2 bases from V and 3 bases from J, leaving 7 bases between. The DNA for the CDR3 is TGTGCCAGCAGTTTAGTAGCGGAAGAGACCCAGTACTTC. The encoded protein is CASSLVAEETQYF.

This clone has more than one count but fewer than ten. The chain is built from TRBV10-3 and TRBJ2-7; D is uncertain. V was pared by 10 bases and J by 2 bases, with 18 bases between. This CDR3 comprises 14 residues. Germline V gene data show CDR1 as ENHRY and CDR2 as SYGVKD. This CDR3 is CATATPPPAYEQYF. The DNA of the CDR3 is TGTGCCACCGCAACCCCCCCTCCAGCCTACGAGCAGTACTTC.

This clone occurred a few times. The chain recombines TRBV4-1 with TRBJ2-2; 10 bases are shared with TRBD2. V was clipped by 1 base and J by 0 bases; unmatched bases: 11. Germline CDR1 reads MGHRA; CDR2 reads YSYEKL. The CDR3 spans 20 residues. The CDR3 reads CASSQVGASGRPTNTGELFF. In DNA, the CDR3 is TGCGCCAGCAGCCAAGTGGGGGCTAGCGGGAGACCGACGAACACCGGGGAGCTGTTTTTT.